The rows below give T cell receptor beta chains drawn from one sample of a study of T-cell reconstitution after alpha-beta-depleted transplantation in children. TCRdb reanalysed the PCR reads using MiXCR and keeps one entry per CDR3 protein. Here the sample spans about 270,000 distinct CDR3 sequences, approximately 9.8% being singletons. Specimen: PBMCs from the stem cell graft donor, collected from the stem cell graft. The receptor source for this set is a human donor who donated a stem cell graft to a child with SCID. The CDR3 runs from the conserved cysteine through the conserved F or W. Each record gives: clone size, V gene, J gene, D gene, CDR3 protein, CDR3 DNA. D genes are given only for firm matches. For some rows the clone size is stated as once, few or many, or as a class when expanded; others skip it.

clone_size: few; v_call: TRBV27; j_call: TRBJ1-2; d_call: TRBD1; cdr3_aa: CASSYAIQGISGYTF; cdr3_nt: TGTGCCAGCAGTTACGCTATACAGGGGATCAGTGGCTACACCTTC
clone_size: NA; v_call: TRBV10-1; j_call: TRBJ2-3; d_call: TRBD1; cdr3_aa: CASTAGQGALGDTQYF; cdr3_nt: TGCGCCAGCACCGCGGGACAGGGGGCGCTGGGGGATACGCAGTATTTT
clone_size: few; v_call: TRBV20-1; j_call: TRBJ2-7; d_call: TRBD2; cdr3_aa: CSARELAGREQYF; cdr3_nt: TGCAGTGCTAGAGAACTAGCGGGCCGCGAGCAGTACTTC
clone_size: many; v_call: TRBV7-6; j_call: TRBJ1-4; d_call: NA; cdr3_aa: CASRRTALNEKLFF; cdr3_nt: TGTGCCAGCAGGAGGACAGCCCTCAATGAAAAACTGTTTTTT
clone_size: NA; v_call: TRBV11-2; j_call: TRBJ2-1; d_call: TRBD1; cdr3_aa: CASSLEDRGRWDF; cdr3_nt: TGTGCCAGCAGCCTAGAGGACAGGGGGCGTTGGGATTTC
clone_size: many; v_call: TRBV20-1; j_call: TRBJ2-7; d_call: TRBD2; cdr3_aa: CSARGTSDEQYF; cdr3_nt: TGCAGTGCTAGGGGGACTAGCGACGAGCAGTACTTC
clone_size: few; v_call: TRBV12-5; j_call: TRBJ2-2; d_call: NA; cdr3_aa: CASGLGESTGELFF; cdr3_nt: TGTGCTAGTGGTTTAGGGGAATCCACCGGGGAGCTGTTTTTT
clone_size: NA; v_call: TRBV5-1; j_call: TRBJ1-1; d_call: NA; cdr3_aa: CASSLPGTAEAFF; cdr3_nt: TGCGCCAGCAGCTTGCCCGGGACGGCAGAAGCTTTCTTT
clone_size: many; v_call: TRBV5-1; j_call: TRBJ1-1; d_call: NA; cdr3_aa: CASTRQWNTEAFF; cdr3_nt: TGCGCCAGCACACGGCAATGGAACACTGAAGCTTTCTTT
clone_size: many; v_call: TRBV10-3; j_call: TRBJ2-3; d_call: TRBD2; cdr3_aa: CAITAGGNADTQYF; cdr3_nt: TGTGCCATCACGGCGGGGGGGAATGCAGATACGCAGTATTTT
clone_size: many; v_call: TRBV28; j_call: TRBJ2-7; d_call: TRBD1; cdr3_aa: CASSPWTGNYEQYF; cdr3_nt: TGTGCCAGCAGTCCCTGGACAGGGAACTACGAGCAGTACTTC
clone_size: NA; v_call: TRBV10-3; j_call: TRBJ2-1; d_call: TRBD2; cdr3_aa: CAIMPGGTYNEQFF; cdr3_nt: TGTGCCATCATGCCGGGGGGGACCTACAATGAGCAGTTCTTC
clone_size: NA; v_call: TRBV20-1; j_call: TRBJ2-3; d_call: NA; cdr3_aa: CSAPDTQYF; cdr3_nt: TGCAGTGCTCCGGATACGCAGTATTTT
clone_size: NA; v_call: TRBV10-3; j_call: TRBJ2-1; d_call: NA; cdr3_aa: CAINWQGVQFF; cdr3_nt: TGTGCCATCAACTGGCAGGGAGTGCAGTTCTTC
clone_size: few; v_call: TRBV7-9; j_call: TRBJ2-7; d_call: TRBD1; cdr3_aa: CASSLASGTGGNEQYF; cdr3_nt: TGTGCCAGCAGCTTAGCGTCCGGGACAGGGGGCAACGAGCAGTACTTC
clone_size: many; v_call: TRBV7-9; j_call: TRBJ2-2; d_call: NA; cdr3_aa: CASSFTPNTGELFF; cdr3_nt: TGTGCCAGCAGCTTCACACCCAACACCGGGGAGCTGTTTTTT
clone_size: many; v_call: TRBV12-3/TRBV12-4; j_call: TRBJ2-5; d_call: NA; cdr3_aa: CASSSRGQETQYF; cdr3_nt: TGTGCCAGCAGTTCAAGGGGCCAAGAGACCCAGTACTTC
clone_size: few; v_call: TRBV4-1; j_call: TRBJ2-7; d_call: TRBD2; cdr3_aa: CASSQSVSGGGPTSYEQYF; cdr3_nt: TGCGCCAGCAGCCAATCTGTGTCGGGCGGGGGGCCCACCTCCTACGAGCAGTACTTC
clone_size: NA; v_call: TRBV6-4; j_call: TRBJ2-2; d_call: NA; cdr3_aa: CASSVEQDTGELFF; cdr3_nt: TGTGCCAGCAGTGTAGAACAGGACACCGGGGAGCTGTTTTTT
clone_size: many; v_call: TRBV5-1; j_call: TRBJ2-2; d_call: NA; cdr3_aa: CASSSDRTLPGELFF; cdr3_nt: TGCGCCAGCAGCTCGGACAGAACATTACCCGGGGAGCTGTTTTTT
clone_size: many; v_call: TRBV20-1; j_call: TRBJ2-1; d_call: NA; cdr3_aa: CSAIGGAASSYNEQFF; cdr3_nt: TGCAGTGCTATTGGAGGGGCAGCTAGCTCCTACAATGAGCAGTTCTTC
clone_size: few; v_call: TRBV20-1; j_call: TRBJ1-1; d_call: NA; cdr3_aa: CSASAGTVITEAFF; cdr3_nt: TGCAGTGCTAGTGCGGGAACAGTAATCACTGAAGCTTTCTTT
clone_size: NA; v_call: TRBV29-1; j_call: TRBJ1-1; d_call: NA; cdr3_aa: CSVEAAADYTEAFF; cdr3_nt: TGCAGCGTTGAAGCGGCAGCGGATTACACTGAAGCTTTCTTT
clone_size: few; v_call: TRBV12-3/TRBV12-4; j_call: TRBJ2-7; d_call: TRBD1; cdr3_aa: CASSPERTGGNPYEQYF; cdr3_nt: TGTGCCAGCAGTCCAGAACGGACAGGAGGCAATCCCTACGAGCAGTACTTC
clone_size: NA; v_call: TRBV21-1; j_call: TRBJ2-3; d_call: NA; cdr3_aa: CASRIAGPTDTQYF; cdr3_nt: TGTGCCAGCAGAATAGCGGGGCCCACAGATACGCAGTATTTT
clone_size: NA; v_call: TRBV20-1; j_call: TRBJ2-3; d_call: NA; cdr3_aa: CSARDWMDSTDTQYF; cdr3_nt: TGCAGTGCTAGAGACTGGATGGACAGCACAGATACGCAGTATTTT
clone_size: NA; v_call: TRBV7-3; j_call: TRBJ2-3; d_call: TRBD2; cdr3_aa: CASSLTAAGGLTDTQYF; cdr3_nt: TGTGCCAGCAGCTTAACGGCGGCGGGGGGCCTCACAGATACGCAGTATTTT
clone_size: few; v_call: TRBV7-9; j_call: TRBJ2-2; d_call: NA; cdr3_aa: CASSGGAANTGELFF; cdr3_nt: TGTGCCAGCAGCGGAGGGGCAGCGAACACCGGGGAGCTGTTTTTT
clone_size: few; v_call: TRBV5-6; j_call: TRBJ2-7; d_call: NA; cdr3_aa: CASSQPGPLEEQYF; cdr3_nt: TGTGCCAGCAGCCAGCCGGGACCTCTGGAAGAGCAGTACTTC
clone_size: NA; v_call: TRBV12-3/TRBV12-4; j_call: TRBJ2-3; d_call: TRBD2; cdr3_aa: CASSLSLAGGDTQYF; cdr3_nt: TGTGCCAGCAGTTTAAGTCTAGCGGGGGGGGATACGCAGTATTTT
clone_size: NA; v_call: TRBV6-5; j_call: TRBJ2-1; d_call: NA; cdr3_aa: CASSSPTGGVGNEQFF; cdr3_nt: TGTGCCAGCAGTTCTCCCACAGGCGGGGTCGGGAATGAGCAGTTCTTC
clone_size: many; v_call: TRBV5-5; j_call: TRBJ1-2; d_call: TRBD1; cdr3_aa: CASSTIGTANGYTF; cdr3_nt: TGTGCCAGCAGCACTATCGGGACAGCCAATGGCTACACCTTC
clone_size: NA; v_call: TRBV10-3; j_call: TRBJ2-3; d_call: NA; cdr3_aa: CAISDMVKDTQYF; cdr3_nt: TGTGCCATCAGTGACATGGTAAAAGATACGCAGTATTTT
clone_size: few; v_call: TRBV6-1; j_call: TRBJ1-2; d_call: NA; cdr3_aa: CASSDLLRTSGYTF; cdr3_nt: TGTGCCAGCAGTGATTTGCTACGGACCTCCGGCTACACCTTC
clone_size: few; v_call: TRBV11-2; j_call: TRBJ2-7; d_call: NA; cdr3_aa: CASSTRDREQYF; cdr3_nt: TGTGCCAGCAGCACTCGGGACCGCGAGCAGTACTTC
clone_size: few; v_call: TRBV20-1; j_call: TRBJ2-5; d_call: TRBD1; cdr3_aa: CSARDVTGVRETQYF; cdr3_nt: TGCAGTGCTAGAGATGTAACAGGGGTTCGCGAGACCCAGTACTTC
clone_size: many; v_call: TRBV12-3/TRBV12-4; j_call: TRBJ2-3; d_call: TRBD1; cdr3_aa: CASSTGQGSTDTQYF; cdr3_nt: TGTGCCAGCAGTACCGGACAGGGGAGCACAGATACGCAGTATTTT
clone_size: NA; v_call: TRBV11-2; j_call: TRBJ1-1; d_call: NA; cdr3_aa: CASSLRWWGDTEAFF; cdr3_nt: TGTGCCAGCAGCCTGCGATGGTGGGGGGATACTGAAGCTTTCTTT
clone_size: NA; v_call: TRBV18; j_call: TRBJ1-1; d_call: NA; cdr3_aa: CASSPLVIDRMNTEAFF; cdr3_nt: TGTGCCAGCTCACCATTGGTCATTGACAGGATGAACACTGAAGCTTTCTTT
clone_size: once; v_call: TRBV20-1; j_call: TRBJ1-6; d_call: NA; cdr3_aa: CSARDISGGPYNSPLHF; cdr3_nt: TGCAGTGCTAGAGATATTTCGGGGGGCCCCTATAATTCACCCCTCCACTTT
clone_size: many; v_call: TRBV10-3; j_call: TRBJ2-3; d_call: TRBD2; cdr3_aa: CAISEYSGATDTQYF; cdr3_nt: TGTGCCATCAGTGAGTATAGCGGGGCCACAGATACGCAGTATTTT
clone_size: few; v_call: TRBV3-1; j_call: TRBJ1-5; d_call: NA; cdr3_aa: CASSQDQVSNQPQHF; cdr3_nt: TGTGCCAGCAGCCAGGATCAGGTTAGCAATCAGCCCCAGCATTTT
clone_size: few; v_call: TRBV5-1; j_call: TRBJ1-2; d_call: NA; cdr3_aa: CASSLSTANYGYTF; cdr3_nt: TGCGCCAGCAGCTTGTCTACAGCTAACTATGGCTACACCTTC
clone_size: once; v_call: TRBV7-7; j_call: TRBJ2-1; d_call: NA; cdr3_aa: CASSLERVPYNEQFF; cdr3_nt: TGTGCTAGCAGCTTAGAGCGAGTCCCCTACAATGAGCAGTTCTTC
clone_size: NA; v_call: TRBV18; j_call: TRBJ2-7; d_call: NA; cdr3_aa: CASSPNGAAYYEQYF; cdr3_nt: TGTGCCAGCTCACCAAATGGGGCCGCGTACTACGAGCAGTACTTC
clone_size: NA; v_call: TRBV9; j_call: TRBJ2-1; d_call: TRBD2; cdr3_aa: CASSVGWDYKYNEQFF; cdr3_nt: TGTGCCAGCAGCGTAGGGTGGGACTACAAATACAATGAGCAGTTCTTC
clone_size: NA; v_call: TRBV27; j_call: TRBJ2-5; d_call: NA; cdr3_aa: CASSPRGVNQETQYF; cdr3_nt: TGTGCCAGCAGCCCTAGGGGGGTAAACCAAGAGACCCAGTACTTC
clone_size: NA; v_call: TRBV20-1; j_call: TRBJ1-2; d_call: NA; cdr3_aa: CSARDGSSHGYTF; cdr3_nt: TGCAGTGCTAGAGATGGCAGCTCCCACGGCTACACCTTC
clone_size: many; v_call: TRBV7-8; j_call: TRBJ1-1; d_call: NA; cdr3_aa: CASSLVGGRNTEAFF; cdr3_nt: TGTGCCAGCAGCTTAGTTGGGGGACGGAACACTGAAGCTTTCTTT
clone_size: many; v_call: TRBV5-1; j_call: TRBJ1-1; d_call: NA; cdr3_aa: CASSSIGTDSEAFF; cdr3_nt: TGCGCCAGCAGCTCCATCGGGACGGACTCTGAAGCTTTCTTT
clone_size: NA; v_call: TRBV3-1; j_call: TRBJ2-3; d_call: NA; cdr3_aa: CASSQAGSGTDTQYF; cdr3_nt: TGTGCCAGCAGCCAAGCCGGGAGTGGCACAGATACGCAGTATTTT
clone_size: NA; v_call: TRBV14; j_call: TRBJ2-5; d_call: NA; cdr3_aa: CASSQGVLPQETQYF; cdr3_nt: TGTGCCAGCAGCCAAGGGGTTCTGCCCCAAGAGACCCAGTACTTC
clone_size: few; v_call: TRBV4-2; j_call: TRBJ2-7; d_call: NA; cdr3_aa: CASSQEPGGSVYEQYF; cdr3_nt: TGTGCCAGCAGCCAGGAACCTGGGGGGTCGGTCTACGAGCAGTACTTC
clone_size: NA; v_call: TRBV16; j_call: TRBJ1-5; d_call: NA; cdr3_aa: CASSQERQGNQPQHF; cdr3_nt: TGTGCCAGCAGCCAAGAAAGACAGGGCAATCAGCCCCAGCATTTT
clone_size: NA; v_call: TRBV4-1; j_call: TRBJ2-7; d_call: NA; cdr3_aa: CASSLRTGRYEQYF; cdr3_nt: TGCGCCAGCAGCCTAAGGACGGGGAGGTACGAGCAGTACTTC
clone_size: NA; v_call: TRBV12-3/TRBV12-4; j_call: TRBJ1-1; d_call: TRBD1; cdr3_aa: CASSSPHRGHTEAFF; cdr3_nt: TGTGCCAGCAGTTCACCCCATAGGGGGCACACTGAAGCTTTCTTT
clone_size: NA; v_call: TRBV6-1; j_call: TRBJ2-7; d_call: NA; cdr3_aa: CASSIRARYEQYF; cdr3_nt: TGTGCCAGCAGTATCCGGGCCAGGTACGAGCAGTACTTC
clone_size: few; v_call: TRBV19; j_call: TRBJ1-1; d_call: NA; cdr3_aa: CASSIQQNTEAFF; cdr3_nt: TGTGCCAGTAGTATACAGCAGAACACTGAAGCTTTCTTT
clone_size: many; v_call: TRBV7-9; j_call: TRBJ2-3; d_call: TRBD1; cdr3_aa: CASIRDRGFTDTQYF; cdr3_nt: TGTGCCAGCATCCGGGACAGGGGATTCACAGATACGCAGTATTTT